This T cell receptor beta chain was documented in a study of blood T cell repertoires in COVID-19. Sequencing used immunoSEQ multiplex PCR; TCRdb keeps in-frame clones, though not all of them. The sample records 200,000 or so clones, around 80% being singletons. This CDR3 spans 14 amino acids. Germline assignment: CDR1 MDHEN and CDR2 SYDVKM. V was clipped by 6 bases and J by 6 bases, with 17 bases between them. The chain carries TRBV28 and TRBJ1-1; a weak D match, TRBD1 (6 bases). The specimen sequenced was peripheral blood. The sequence was obtained from a woman aged 70-85 years with acute or convalescent COVID-19. The CDR3 DNA follows: TGTGCCAGCAGCCCCCCGAAAGGGGGAGCTGAAGCTTTCTTT. It yields the protein CASSPPKGGAEAFF. The variable domain in full, with the rest retrieved from reference TRBV28 and TRBJ1-1, is DVKVTQSSRYLVKRTGEKVFLECVQDMDHENMFWYRQDPGLGLRLIYFSYDVKMKEKGDIPEGYSVSREKKERFSLILESASTNQTSMYLCASSPPKGGAEAFFGQGTRLTVV.